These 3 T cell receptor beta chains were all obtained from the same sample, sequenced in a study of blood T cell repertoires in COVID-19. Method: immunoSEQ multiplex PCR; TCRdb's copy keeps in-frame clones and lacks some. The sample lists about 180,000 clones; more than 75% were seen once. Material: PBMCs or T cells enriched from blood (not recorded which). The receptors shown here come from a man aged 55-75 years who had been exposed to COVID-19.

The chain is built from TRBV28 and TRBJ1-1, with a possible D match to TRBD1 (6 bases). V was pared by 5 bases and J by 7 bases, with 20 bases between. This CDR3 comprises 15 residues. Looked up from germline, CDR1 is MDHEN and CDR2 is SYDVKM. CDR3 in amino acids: CASSGPGVLRNEAFF. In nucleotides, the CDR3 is TGTGCCAGCAGTGGGCCAGGGGTCCTCCGAAATGAAGCTTTCTTT.

CDR3 loop: CASSRAGHNIQYF. In nucleotides, the CDR3 is TGTGCCAGCAGCCGCGCCGGACATAACATTCAGTACTTC. V usage is TRBV14 and J usage is TRBJ2-4, with D possibly TRBD1 on 5 matching bases. Germline CDR1 and CDR2: SGHDN and FVKESK. The CDR3 length is 13 residues. The germline V and J ends were trimmed by 4 bases and 7 bases, with 11 bases remaining between them. Using reference TRBV14 and TRBJ2-4 for the parts outside the CDR3, the full variable domain is EAGVTQFPSHSVIEKGQTVTLRCDPISGHDNLYWYRRVMGKEIKFLLHFVKESKQDESGMPNNRFLAERTGGTYSTLKVQPAELEDSGVYFCASSRAGHNIQYFGAGTRLSVL.

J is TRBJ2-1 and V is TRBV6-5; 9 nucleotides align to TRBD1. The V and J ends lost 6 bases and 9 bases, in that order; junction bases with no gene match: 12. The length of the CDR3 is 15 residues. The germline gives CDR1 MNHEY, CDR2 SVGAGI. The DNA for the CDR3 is TGTGCCAGCAGCGAGACCGGGACAGGGCGTCCTGAGCAGTTCTTC. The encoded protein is CASSETGTGRPEQFF.